The source of this T cell receptor (beta chain) is a study of T cell responses to AZD1222 COVID-19 vaccine (dated by TCRdb to about 2021). For the wider study: AZD1222 recipients given second doses at about 4 weeks or at about 12 weeks were pooled, since spike-specific TCR depth and breadth were not found to differ between the two schedules. Trial participants were enrolled into age subgroups of 18-55, 56-69 and 70-plus years, which contained approximately 150, 30 and 60 TCR-sequenced participants, respectively. TCR sequencing was performed for about 250 trial participants, of whom around 210 were given two doses of AZD1222 and around 25 were given two doses of MenACWY control vaccine. Here is what the overall study found, with its caveats: A significant rise in spike-specific TCR breadth and depth was observed after two AZD1222 doses relative to day 0 and relative to MenACWY recipients. In the small 56-69-year group, the increase in depth fell short of significance, most likely because of low power. Most participants were white British and females outnumbered males, and the authors suggested that clonal diversity may have been underestimated. Because no samples from the day 14 peak response were available, repertoires could be characterized only after the peak T cell response. The whole spike protein was spanned by vaccine-associated CD4 TCRs, and dominant responses were seen in regions 160-218 and 743-854. Reportedly, almost half of the unique spike-specific TCRs recognized epitopes lying outside the regions that are mutated in the B.1.351 and B.1.1.7 variants. Only five to seven AZD1222 recipients were SARS-CoV-2 seropositive at baseline, limiting conclusions about previously exposed vaccinees.

The time point label of this sample denotes: baseline before first vaccination. Vaccinee samples came from UK trials COV001 and COV002, including a single-blind randomized controlled phase 2/3 trial of AZD1222 (ChAdOx1 nCoV-19) in healthy adults. Trial participant PBMC samples were collected at day 0 and day 28 after the second dose for TCRbeta chain sequencing. The CDR3 regions of human TCRbeta chains were subjected to immunosequencing. For the original study's pipeline: TCRs in the repertoires were compared against a reference library of SARS-CoV-2-specific TCRs that had been generated with the MIRA antigen-specificity platform. Breadth meant the fraction of unique TCRs that were SARS-CoV-2-associated, whereas depth meant the fraction of total T cells that were SARS-CoV-2-associated. Using the MIRA data, each spike-specific TCR was mapped to the spike region that the TCR reacts to and placed in a CD4 or CD8 class. Log10-transformed breadth and depth values were compared by one-way ANOVA with Sidak's multiple comparisons tests. TCRdb carries this immuneACCESS record with in-frame sequences only. Its versions omit some clonotypes, under half of them owing to an unresolved V gene in the studies checked, with the rest unexplained. Clonal size and the V and J genes are those of that table, whereas D and trimming came from the DNA. The sample contains fewer than 130,000 clones, around 80% of them found a single time. The ten largest clones represent approximately 4.6% of the sample.

With regard to this clone: There is no known antigen for this receptor. It has no much larger one-base neighbor in the sample; base qualities were not kept.

Looking up the germline V gene yields CDR1 SGHDT and CDR2 YYEEEE. Trimming takes 4 bases from V and 3 bases from J, and the germline ends sit 20 bases apart. Including cysteine and phenylalanine, the CDR3 has 17 amino acids. Just the 51-base CDR3 DNA is kept, in frame starting at base 1. The TCR sequence derives from an adult in good health. This specimen was peripheral blood, taken on day 0 of AZD1222 vaccination. The sequence joins TRBV5-6 to TRBJ2-1, with a tentative D gene TRBD2 over 6 matching bases. CDR3 region: CASSPPALAPYYNEQFF. In nucleotides, the sequence is TGTGCCAGCAGCCCCCCCGCACTAGCCCCTTACTACAATGAGCAGTTCTTC.